This passage covers 26 T cell receptor beta chains from one sample sequenced in a study of blood T cells in healthy people across ages. It was with a sample-barcoded 5' primer and a J-beta primer mix that a second PCR of roughly 7 to 12 cycles was run. TCRdb reanalysed the 5' RACE reads using MiXCR and keeps one entry per CDR3 protein. The sample has fewer than 750,000 distinct CDR3 sequences; 52% are singletons. The sequenced sample consisted of blood. The receptor set was obtained from a woman of 80 years or more in good health.

V and J are TRBV4-1 and TRBJ1-4; D is uncertain. This CDR3 is built from 13 residues. V gave up 4 bases and J gave up 7 bases, with 10 bases separating them. CDR1 is MGHRA and CDR2 is YSYEKL in the germline V gene. DNA of the CDR3: TGCGCCAGCAGCCTGGGGTACGGTGAAAAACTGTTTTTT. This encodes CASSLGYGEKLFF.

Concerning this clonotype itself: This clone may be a read error of a much larger clone one base away. The chain joins TRBV20-1 to TRBJ2-7; D may be TRBD2 (6 bases). Matching the DNA end better, TRBJ2-5 makes the J call doubtful. The germline gives CDR1 DFQATT, CDR2 SNEGSKA (reference sequence). CDR3 size: 14 residues. Written as DNA, the CDR3 is TGCAGTGCTGCGACGGGGGTCACCAAAGAGACCCAGTACTTC. It is translated as CSAATGVTKETQYF.

At least ten counts were recorded for this clonotype. This chain joins TRBV6-5 and TRBJ2-5; TRBD2 agrees at 7 bases. Germline CDR1 reads MNHEY; CDR2 reads SVGAGI. V shed 3 bases and J 3 bases; nucleotides not matched to a gene: 4. The CDR3 runs 14 residues. This CDR3 is CASSYGGVEETQYF. CDR3 sequence (DNA): TGTGCCAGCAGTTATGGGGGGGTGGAAGAGACCCAGTACTTC.

A word on this clonotype: A much larger clone sits a single nucleotide away, making a read error possible. This rearrangement joins TRBV5-1 to TRBJ1-6; unclear D gene. The CDR3 length is 14 residues. The germline CDR1 and CDR2 sequences are SGHRS and YFSETQ. As DNA, the CDR3 is TGCGCCAGCAGCTACGACCAGCTCAATTCACCCCCCCACTTT. Protein sequence: CASSYDQLNSPPHF.

This chain joins TRBV24-1 and TRBJ2-2, with 7 bases identical to TRBD1. After removal of 2 bases from V and 4 bases from J, the junction contained 3 bases not matched to a gene. The CDR3 contains 15 residues. Germline loops: CDR1 KGHDR, CDR2 SFDVKD. CDR3 sequence reads: CATSDSYRGTGELFF. CDR3 bases: TGTGCCACCAGTGATTCGTACAGGGGCACCGGGGAGCTGTTTTTT.

V gene TRBV6-5 combines with J gene TRBJ1-6; D remains unclear. The CDR3 is 14 amino acids. Germline CDR1 is MNHEY and CDR2 is SVGAGI. Trimming stripped 6 bases from V and 0 bases from J, with 6 bases between. This CDR3 reads CASRISSYNSPLHF. The DNA of the CDR3 is TGTGCCAGCAGAATAAGCTCCTATAATTCACCCCTCCACTTT.

V is TRBV29-1 and J is TRBJ2-3, with D perhaps assigned TRBD1 or TRBD2 (6 bases each). CDR1 SQVTM and CDR2 ANQGSEA come from the germline V gene. CDR3 size: 17 residues. DNA for the CDR3: TGCAGTGTGATCTTAGGGGGGCCGACCCATAGCACAGATACGCAGTATTTT. It encodes CSVILGGPTHSTDTQYF.

Regarding this clonotype: This clone may be a read error of a much larger clone one base away. This chain uses TRBV5-1 with TRBJ1-6; no clear D gene. The CDR3 is 13 amino acids. In germline, CDR1 is SGHRS, CDR2 YFSETQ. V dropped 7 bases and J dropped 11 bases, with 16 bases sitting between them. The CDR3 bases are TGCGCCAGCGCCGGCGAGCGGTCTCCACCCCTCCACTTT. Translating gives CASAGERSPPLHF.

This clonotype was seen many times. This chain links TRBV24-1 with TRBJ2-4; D ambiguous. The V gene's germline CDR1 is KGHDR and CDR2 SFDVKD. The CDR3 contains 16 residues. With 5 bases removed from V and 0 bases from J, the gap between germline ends came to 13 bases. The CDR3 loop is CATSGTGSLAKNIQYF. DNA for the CDR3: TGTGCCACCAGTGGTACGGGTTCTCTAGCCAAAAACATTCAGTACTTC.

The chain is built from TRBV20-1 and TRBJ1-5, with D possibly matching TRBD1 (6 bases). V lost 2 bases, J lost 2 bases, and 7 bases lay in between. The CDR3 has 13 residues. Germline values: CDR1 DFQATT, CDR2 SNEGSKA (reference sequence). The CDR3 bases are TGCAGTGCTAGAAGGGGGGGCAATCAGCCCCAGCATTTT. It translates to CSARRGGNQPQHF.

This chain joins TRBV20-1 and TRBJ2-1; TRBD2 matches at 12 bases. Trimming removed 5 bases from V and 7 bases from J; junction bases left unmatched: 6. The length of the CDR3 is 14 residues. Germline CDR1 reads DFQATT; CDR2 reads SNEGSKA (reference sequence). The CDR3 DNA reads as TGCAGTGCTCCTAGCGGGGGGGCTTTGAATGAGCAGTTCTTC. It translates to CSAPSGGALNEQFF.

J is TRBJ2-3 and V is TRBV6-2 or TRBV6-3; 8 bases align to TRBD2. CDR1 and CDR2 (germline): MNHEY, SVGEGT. With 1 base clipped from V and 2 bases from J, the junction kept 5 bases outside the gene matches. The CDR3 runs to 16 residues. The CDR3 is CASSYWTSRDTDTQYF. CDR3 DNA: TGTGCCAGCAGTTACTGGACTAGCAGGGACACAGATACGCAGTATTTT.

In its sample, this clonotype was seen many times. This sequence joins TRBV7-9 and TRBJ2-3, with a possible D match to TRBD1 (6 bases). The CDR3 has 15 residues. V gave up 2 bases and J gave up 5 bases, with 14 bases separating them. Germline V gene lookup returns CDR1 SEHNR and CDR2 FQNEAQ (reference sequence). The chain's CDR3 is CASSLIGGLGDTQYF. The CDR3 coding sequence is TGTGCCAGCAGCTTAATAGGGGGATTAGGAGATACGCAGTATTTT. The variable domain in full, completed from reference TRBV7-9 and TRBJ2-3, reads DTGVSQNPRHKITKRGQNVTFRCDPISEHNRLYWYRQTLGQGPEFLTYFQNEAQLEKSRLLSDRFSAERPKGSFSTLEIQRTEQGDSAMYLCASSLIGGLGDTQYFGPGTRLTVL.

The chain combines TRBV5-1 with TRBJ2-1, with D perhaps being TRBD1 or TRBD2 (5 bases each). Per the germline V gene, CDR1 is SGHRS and CDR2 is YFSETQ. The CDR3 has 15 residues. V shed 0 bases and J shed 9 bases, with 16 bases lying between them. The CDR3 here is CASSLGGGGDGEQFF. The CDR3 DNA follows: TGCGCCAGCAGCTTGGGCGGTGGGGGAGACGGTGAGCAGTTCTTC.

This clonotype occurred a few times. This chain connects TRBV7-8 to TRBJ1-2, with a possible D match to TRBD1 (6 bases). Germline-derived CDR1 and CDR2 are SGHVS and FQNEAQ. Trimming pared 5 bases from V and 8 bases from J, leaving 15 bases between. This CDR3 contains 13 residues. CDR3 protein: CASSPPDRNGYTF. CDR3 nucleotide sequence: TGTGCCAGCAGCCCTCCTGACAGGAACGGCTACACCTTC.

The chain couples TRBV12-3 or TRBV12-4 to TRBJ2-5; 8 bases map to TRBD1. J was trimmed by 5 bases and V by 4 bases; bases with no gene match: 9. The CDR3 spans 15 residues. As DNA, the CDR3 is TGTGCCAGCAGTTCCAGACAGGGGATGGATGAGACCCAGTACTTC. This codes for CASSSRQGMDETQYF.

The chain uses TRBV4-1 and TRBJ1-1; 10 positions agree with TRBD1. This CDR3 is built from 15 residues. The trim removed 1 base at V and 6 bases at J, leaving 5 bases unmatched. CDR1 and CDR2 from the germline V gene are MGHRA and YSYEKL. CDR3 DNA: TGCGCCAGCAGCCAAGGACAGGGGGCAATATCTGAAGCTTTCTTT. It translates to CASSQGQGAISEAFF.

Details on this clonotype: With a much larger clone just one base away, this may be a read error. The chain employs TRBV5-1 and TRBJ2-1; 9 bases fit TRBD2. Germline assignment: CDR1 SGHRS and CDR2 YFSETQ. The CDR3 spans 16 residues. The CDR3 region is CASSGGSGSDKDERFF. The CDR3 DNA is TGCGCCAGCAGCGGGGGTAGCGGGAGCGATAAGGATGAGCGGTTCTTC.

As to this clonotype: The CDR3 does not close with the conserved phenylalanine or tryptophan, likely indicating a read error. The DNA is left out, because the CDR3 cannot be placed on it with certainty; the CDR3 is given as TCRdb lists it. The chain combines TRBV27 with TRBJ2-5. The germline gives CDR1 MNHEY, CDR2 SMNVEV (reference sequence). The CDR3 is 16 amino acids long, termini counted. This CDR3 is CASSLYMGYHGYTFGS.

The chain couples TRBV11-2 to TRBJ2-3; TRBD2 matches 8 bases. The CDR3 sequence is 15 residues long. Germline trimming cut 1 base from V and 5 bases from J; bases unmatched to any gene: 5. Germline V lookup: CDR1 SGHAT, CDR2 FQNNGV. The CDR3 region is CASSLAGGLEDTQYF. CDR3 DNA sequence: TGTGCCAGCAGCTTAGCGGGGGGGCTTGAAGATACGCAGTATTTT.

In this sample, this clonotype turned up once. The genes are TRBV7-9 and TRBJ1-2, with TRBD1 as a possible D gene (6 bases). From germline, CDR1 is SEHNR and CDR2 FQNEAQ (reference sequence). This CDR3 has 16 amino acids. Trimming took off 1 base at V and 6 bases at J, with 18 bases between the two ends. This CDR3 is CASSLEGTRGIHGYTF. In DNA, the CDR3 is TGTGCCAGCAGCTTAGAGGGGACCAGGGGAATCCATGGCTACACCTTC.

The chain combines TRBV4-3 with TRBJ2-4; TRBD1 aligns across 10 bases. TRBJ2-7 explains the end of the DNA better; the J call may be wrong. This CDR3 has 14 amino acids. Germline V gene sequence: CDR1 LGHNA, CDR2 YSLEER. The chain's CDR3 is CASSPGTGVYEQYF. In DNA, the CDR3 is TGCGCCAGCAGCCCAGGGACAGGGGTCTACGAGCAGTACTTC.

V and J are TRBV12-5 and TRBJ2-1; 7 positions agree with TRBD1. After removal of 5 bases from V and 10 bases from J, the junction contained 8 bases not matched to a gene. The CDR3 has 13 amino acids. CDR1 and CDR2 from the germline V gene are LGHNT and FRNRAP. CDR3 nucleotides: TGTGCTAGTGGTCCCCGACAGGGAAGGGAGCAGTTCTTC. Protein sequence: CASGPRQGREQFF. Full variable domain (missing parts from reference TRBV12-5 and TRBJ2-1): DARVTQTPRHKVTEMGQEVTMRCQPILGHNTVFWYRQTMMQGLELLAYFRNRAPLDDSGMPKDRFSAEMPDATLATLKIQPSEPRDSAVYFCASGPRQGREQFFGPGTRLTVL.

This clonotype showed up just a few times. A read error may explain this, as a much larger clone is one base away. The CDR3 nucleotides are TGTGCCAGCAGTGTACTCGGGAGGTACGAGCAGTACTTC. It translates to CASSVLGRYEQYF. This sequence joins TRBV12-3 or TRBV12-4 and TRBJ2-7; 7 bases fit TRBD2. The CDR3 consists of 13 residues. V dropped 5 bases and J dropped 4; count of bases not matched to a gene: 5.

This clonotype was seen a few times. The gene calls are TRBV20-1 and TRBJ2-5; D is undetermined. The CDR3 loop spans 18 amino acids. The V and J ends lost 0 bases and 11 bases respectively, with 31 bases between them. Germline values: CDR1 DFQATT, CDR2 SNEGSKA (reference sequence). This CDR3 is CSARDPQRFQVLNTEQYF. The CDR3 DNA reads as TGCAGTGCTAGAGATCCTCAGAGGTTTCAGGTATTAAATACGGAGCAGTACTTC.

This clonotype has at least ten counts. The chain couples TRBV29-1 to TRBJ1-2; 7 bases line up with TRBD1. Germline trimming cut 6 bases from V and 2 bases from J; bases unmatched to any gene: 6. CDR3 length: 13 residues. Per germline, CDR1 SQVTM and CDR2 ANQGSEA. The CDR3 region is CSVETGFNYGYTF. The CDR3, as DNA: TGCAGCGTAGAGACAGGGTTCAACTATGGCTACACCTTC. The complete variable domain, with remaining parts taken from reference TRBV29-1 and TRBJ1-2, reads SAVISQKPSRDICQRGTSLTIQCQVDSQVTMMFWYRQQPGQSLTLIATANQGSEATYESGFVIDKFPISRPNLTFSTLTVSNMSPEDSSIYLCSVETGFNYGYTFGSGTRLTVV.